One and the same sample provided the 9 T cell receptor beta chains below, sequenced in a study of T cell responses to AZD1222 COVID-19 vaccine. TCRdb's copy holds only in-frame clones and misses some; the assay was immunoSEQ multiplex PCR. The sample has some 150,000 clones; approximately 91% are singletons. The sample here was peripheral blood, taken on day 0 of AZD1222 vaccination. These receptors originate from an adult in good health.

The V and J genes are TRBV28 and TRBJ2-5; 7 bases map to TRBD1. The CDR3 has 13 amino acids. V trimming: 8 bases; J trimming: 2 bases; junction bases outside the gene matches: 5. The germline V gene has CDR1 MDHEN and CDR2 SYDVKM. Written as DNA, the CDR3 is TGTGCCAGCGGGGACAGCAAACAAGAGACCCAGTACTTC. This encodes CASGDSKQETQYF. Using reference TRBV28 and TRBJ2-5 for the parts outside the CDR3, the full variable domain is DVKVTQSSRYLVKRTGEKVFLECVQDMDHENMFWYRQDPGLGLRLIYFSYDVKMKEKGDIPEGYSVSREKKERFSLILESASTNQTSMYLCASGDSKQETQYFGPGTRLLVL.

V is TRBV15 and J is TRBJ1-3, with D unclear. The germline CDR1 and CDR2 sequences are LNHNV and YYDKDF (reference sequence). This CDR3 has 15 residues. Trimming took off 7 bases at V and 4 bases at J, with 17 bases between the two ends. Here the CDR3 DNA reads TGTGCCACCACATTTGACCGACTTGGGGGAAACACCATATATTTT. This encodes CATTFDRLGGNTIYF.

The rearrangement links TRBV6-5 to TRBJ1-1, with a tentative D call TRBD1 (5 bases). Per the germline V gene, CDR1 is MNHEY and CDR2 is SVGAGI. CDR3 size: 14 residues. Trimming left V 2 bases short and J 5 bases short, with 12 bases between. DNA of the CDR3: TGTGCCAGCAGTTACGGTGGGGGTGGGACTGAAGCTTTCTTT. Its protein is CASSYGGGGTEAFF.

The gene calls are TRBV19 and TRBJ2-7; D is perhaps TRBD1 (5 bases). The ends were cut back, 7 bases at V and 6 bases at J, with 22 bases in the middle. The CDR3 covers 15 residues. Looked up from germline, CDR1 is LNHDA and CDR2 is SQIVND (reference sequence). The CDR3 loop is CASMGLGLNGGEQYF. In DNA form, the CDR3 reads TGTGCCAGTATGGGTTTGGGGCTGAACGGCGGCGAGCAGTACTTC.

The table lists this clone with a few counts. The chain employs TRBV9 and TRBJ2-1; D is unclear. Germline V gene sequence: CDR1 SGDLS, CDR2 YYNGEE. The ends were cut back, 4 bases at V and 6 bases at J, with 17 bases in the middle. The CDR3 has 15 amino acids. CDR3 amino acids: CASSLSRLPTNEQFF. The DNA for the CDR3 is TGTGCCAGCAGCCTAAGTCGGTTGCCCACCAATGAGCAGTTCTTC.

This chain's CDR3 is CASSLDSPRGPSDTQYF. CDR3 bases: TGTGCCAGCAGCTTAGATTCCCCGAGGGGGCCCTCAGATACGCAGTATTTT. The chain employs TRBV11-2 and TRBJ2-3; 7 nucleotides line up with TRBD1. Germline CDR1 SGHAT, CDR2 FQNNGV. Germline trimming cut 0 bases from V and 4 bases from J; bases unmatched to any gene: 10. The CDR3 spans 17 residues.

The chain has TRBV14 and TRBJ1-6; the D gene is possibly TRBD1 (6 bases). The CDR3 is 18 residues long. In germline, CDR1 is SGHDN, CDR2 FVKESK. Deletions cut 0 bases from V and 8 bases from J, with 20 bases between. This CDR3 is CASSQDQAGALIYSPLHF. CDR3 coding DNA: TGTGCCAGCAGCCAAGATCAGGCGGGGGCGCTCATATATTCACCCCTCCACTTT.

The genes are TRBV5-1 and TRBJ2-1; 7 bases map to TRBD1. CDR3 length equals 15 residues. Looked up from germline, CDR1 is SGHRS and CDR2 is YFSETQ. Losses at the gene ends were 3 bases for V and 0 bases for J; bases not matched to a gene: 3. The DNA of the CDR3 is TGCGCCAGCAGCTCGACAGGGAGCTCCTACAATGAGCAGTTCTTC. It yields the protein CASSSTGSSYNEQFF.

V and J are TRBV9 and TRBJ1-2; tentative D call: TRBD1 (6 bases). CDR1 is SGDLS, CDR2 YYNGEE, per germline. This CDR3 spans 15 amino acids. The V and J ends lost 3 bases and 9 bases respectively, with 21 bases between them. CDR3 in amino acids: CASSGFRDTEMSYTF. CDR3 coding DNA: TGTGCCAGCAGCGGCTTCCGGGACACGGAGATGAGCTACACCTTC.